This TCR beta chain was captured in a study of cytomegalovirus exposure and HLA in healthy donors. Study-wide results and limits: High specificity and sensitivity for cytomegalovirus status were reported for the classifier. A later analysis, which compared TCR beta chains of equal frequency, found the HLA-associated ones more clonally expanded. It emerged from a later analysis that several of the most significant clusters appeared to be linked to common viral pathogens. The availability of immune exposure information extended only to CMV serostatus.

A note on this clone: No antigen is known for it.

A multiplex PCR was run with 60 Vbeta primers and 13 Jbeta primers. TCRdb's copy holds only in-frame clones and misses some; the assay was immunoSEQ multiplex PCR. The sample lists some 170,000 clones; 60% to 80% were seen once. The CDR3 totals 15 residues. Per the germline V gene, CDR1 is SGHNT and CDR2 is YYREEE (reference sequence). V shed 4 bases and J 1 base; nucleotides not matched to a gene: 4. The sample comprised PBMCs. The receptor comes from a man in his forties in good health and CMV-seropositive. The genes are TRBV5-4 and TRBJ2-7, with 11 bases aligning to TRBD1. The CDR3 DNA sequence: TGTGCCAGCAGCCTCCGGGACAGGGGGTCCTACGAGCAGTACTTC. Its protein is CASSLRDRGSYEQYF.